This T cell receptor beta chain comes out of a study of blood T cell repertoires in COVID-19. For the study at large: Both acute and convalescent COVID-19 samples were obtained from the United States, Italy and Spain. The analysed material was cDNA or gDNA that came from T cells, B-cell-depleted T cells, or PBMCs.

Between the trimmed V and J ends, which lost 7 bases and 3 bases, there was a span of 14 bases. Germline CDR1 SGHRS, CDR2 YFSETQ. This CDR3 is built from 14 residues. The repertoire was sequenced with immunoSEQ multiplex PCR; TCRdb's copy has only in-frame clones and lacks some. The sample yields about 99,000 clones, 84% seen once. A single count supports this clone. This receptor was obtained from a human donor in a cohort sampled during active or convalescent COVID-19. Sequenced: peripheral blood. This sequence joins TRBV5-1 and TRBJ1-3; TRBD1 might be the D (6 bases). CDR3 DNA: TGCGCCAGCTACCGGGGGGCCTTTGGAAACACCATATATTTT. It translates to CASYRGAFGNTIYF.